Shown below are 10 T cell receptor beta chains from a single sample sequenced in a study of shared clonotypes between healthy human individuals. Measured with immunoSEQ multiplex PCR; TCRdb has only the in-frame clones, and not every one. The table shows roughly 2.4 million clones, with more than 90% occurring only once. The sample comprised naive CD4+ T cells sorted from blood. The subset denotes: CD45RA+ positively selected. The receptor set was obtained from a young man in good health.

This chain joins TRBV11-2 and TRBJ2-1; 8 nucleotides agree with TRBD2. Germline CDR1 SGHAT, CDR2 FQNNGV. The CDR3 is 14 residues long. The trim removed 7 bases at V and 4 bases at J, leaving 6 bases unmatched. DNA of the CDR3: TGTGCCAGCAACAAGGGACTAGTTTACAATGAGCAGTTCTTC. It translates to CASNKGLVYNEQFF.

The V gene is TRBV15, the J gene TRBJ2-7; tentatively, D is TRBD2 (6 bases). This CDR3 region has 16 residues. Germline values: CDR1 LNHNV, CDR2 YYDKDF (reference sequence). Trimming shortened V by 3 bases and J by 3 bases, and 18 bases separated the two germline ends. CDR3 sequence (DNA): TGTGCCACCAGCAGGGGGGGTGGGACCCTCAACTACGAGCAGTACTTC. Its protein product is CATSRGGGTLNYEQYF.

This clone appeared once. The chain carries TRBV10-2 and TRBJ1-1, with 7 bases that match TRBD1. This CDR3 contains 13 residues. Germline-derived CDR1 and CDR2 are WSHSY and SAAADI. The V and J ends lost 1 base and 7 bases, in that order; junction bases with no gene match: 3. DNA for the CDR3: TGCGCCAGCAGTGAGTTGACAGGGTTTGAAGCTTTCTTT. Translated, it gives CASSELTGFEAFF.

The rearrangement joins TRBV7-2 to TRBJ2-4, with no clear D. The CDR3 totals 14 residues. CDR1 and CDR2 from the germline V gene are SGHTA and FQGNSA. V was pared by 0 bases and J by 1 base, with 4 bases between. CDR3 DNA sequence: TGTGCCAGCAGCTTAGCCCCGGCCAAAAACATTCAGTACTTC. Translated: CASSLAPAKNIQYF. Using reference TRBV7-2 and TRBJ2-4 for the parts outside the CDR3, the full variable domain is GAGVSQSPSNKVTEKGKDVELRCDPISGHTALYWYRQSLGQGLEFLIYFQGNSAPDKSGLPSDRFSAERTGGSVSTLTIQRTQQEDSAVYLCASSLAPAKNIQYFGAGTRLSVL.

The J gene is TRBJ2-1, the V gene TRBV6-4; D is ambiguous. Germline CDR1 is MRHNA and CDR2 is SNTAGT. V lost 6 bases and J lost 3, with 12 bases in between. CDR3 length: 14 residues. The CDR3 is CASRPHVNYNEQFF. CDR3 bases: TGTGCCAGCAGGCCCCACGTGAACTACAATGAGCAGTTCTTC.

With respect to this clone: Other nucleotide sequences from this sample produce the same CDR3. This chain links TRBV6-6 with TRBJ2-7, with 11 bases aligning to TRBD2. This CDR3 is 16 amino acids long. The ends lost 0 bases at V and 0 bases at J; junction bases unmatched: 1. Germline loops: CDR1 MNHNY, CDR2 SVGAGI (reference sequence). CDR3 residues: CASSYSLAGGSYEQYF. In DNA form, the CDR3 reads TGTGCCAGCAGTTACTCGCTAGCGGGGGGCTCCTACGAGCAGTACTTC.

The V gene is TRBV4-2, the J gene TRBJ2-1, with TRBD2 as a possible D gene (6 bases). V lost 8 bases to trimming and J lost 4 bases, with 15 bases between them. CDR3 length equals 14 residues. Germline CDR1 is LGHNA and CDR2 is YNFKEQ. Here the CDR3 DNA reads TGTGCCAGCGGGGAGGTGGATCGATACAATGAGCAGTTCTTC. It yields the protein CASGEVDRYNEQFF.

This sequence joins TRBV6-5 and TRBJ2-2; the D is unclear. CDR3 size: 15 residues. Trimming pared 7 bases from V and 4 bases from J, leaving 16 bases between. Germline CDR1 is MNHEY and CDR2 is SVGAGI. This chain's CDR3 is CASTPWPSGTGELFF. In nucleotides, the CDR3 is TGTGCCAGCACCCCGTGGCCCAGTGGCACCGGGGAGCTGTTTTTT.

This sequence joins TRBV30 and TRBJ2-7, with a weak D call TRBD2 (5 bases). The germline V gene has CDR1 GTSNPN and CDR2 SVGIG (reference sequence). The CDR3 extends over 14 amino acids. The V end lost 1 base, the J end lost 4 bases, and 14 bases lay between the germline ends. The CDR3 DNA is TGTGCCTGGAGTGGTGGGAGCGGATCTTACGAGCAGTACTTC. Its protein product is CAWSGGSGSYEQYF. The full variable domain, with the rest looked up from reference TRBV30 and TRBJ2-7, is SQTIHQWPATLVQPVGSPLSLECTVEGTSNPNLYWYRQAAGRGLQLLFYSVGIGQISSEVPQNLSASRPQDRQFILSSKKLLLSDSGFYLCAWSGGSGSYEQYFGPGTRLTVT.

The rearrangement links TRBV18 to TRBJ2-7; 8 positions match TRBD1. Germline V lookup: CDR1 KGHSH, CDR2 LQKENI. This CDR3 is 15 amino acids long. Germline trimming cut 6 bases from V and 0 bases from J; bases unmatched to any gene: 7. The CDR3, as DNA: TGTGCCAGCTCGGAAAGGACAGGGAGCTCCTACGAGCAGTACTTC. Its protein product is CASSERTGSSYEQYF.